Included here is one T cell receptor beta chain sequence, with context. This clonotype was picked up one time. Its recognized antigen is unknown. Per-base qualities were not stored, and no clone one base away is much larger. A single read offers scant evidence. Bulk unsorted tissue served as the source for RNA extraction, and RNA quality was assessed using a NanoDrop ND-1000 and an Agilent 2100. The donors were newly diagnosed lung cancer patients admitted for thoracic surgery in China from August to November 2014 who had not received prior chemotherapy. Patients who had received previous radiotherapy or chemotherapy, or who had another concurrent cancer, were excluded from the study. Surgical tissue pieces of roughly 1-2.3 cm3 were preserved in RNAlater solution and stored at -80 °C until use. This sample was taken from a study of tumor and adjacent non-tumor tissue in lung cancer (dated by TCRdb to between 2018 and 2020). With regard to the full study: Of the cohort, roughly 12 patients had adenocarcinoma, 2 had squamous cell carcinoma and 1 had small cell lung cancer. Using bulk TCRbeta repertoires from some 15 lung cancer patients, the study set lung tumor tissue side by side with matched distant non-tumor lung tissue. Around 30 paired specimens, one tumor and one normal lung sample per patient, were profiled by TCRbeta CDR3 sequencing. In total, sequencing yielded 125,075,908 productive TCRbeta reads, which works out to an average of around 3.9 million reads per sample. The 15 enrolled patients, of whom 10 were men and 5 were women, were aged about 30 to 80 years and were diagnosed with TNM stage I to III disease.

Library prep was done by multiplex PCR. TCRdb shows the sequencer as Illumina HiSeq 2500. TCRbeta libraries were built by three rounds of nested PCR using primers (Table S4), following protocols modified from ARM-PCR. Before sequencing, PCR products of 200-500 bp were excised from the gel and purified with the QIAquick gel extraction kit. The authors' pipeline ran thus. Reads were cleaned using Trimmomatic, were merged into complete CDR3 sequences using FLASH, and were assigned to V(D)J germline segments using MiTCR. Clonal diversity was calculated as the inverse Simpson's index using VDJtools. A read counted as productive if the sequence was in-frame and lacked a premature stop codon. TCRdb redid the processing of the public reads, applying fastp at Q25 and MiXCR, and retained in-frame beta chains. All rows with the same CDR3 protein become a single entry with the most common DNA and genes. The V and J calls here are based on TCRdb, not the publication. The sample table contains under 250,000 distinct CDR3 sequences; only one count was recorded for about 76% of them. The top ten constitute under 30% of the sample.

Beyond this particular receptor, the publication reports: With only around 15 patients in the cohort, the authors noted that larger samples and more detailed clinical data are needed. Tumor tissue showed significantly higher TCR diversity (inverse Simpson) than normal lung tissue, at around 450 vs 150 (P = 0.0075, Mann-Whitney U test). The methods do not name the sequencing platform or mention unique molecular identifiers. Peripheral blood was not sequenced, so blood TCRbeta repertoires in these lung cancer patients were not examined. The top 100 clones accounted for a significantly larger cumulative portion of the repertoire in normal lung than in tumor tissue. Significantly higher TCR diversity was found in younger patients, and higher tumor TCR diversity was associated with shorter overall and disease-free survival.

From the cysteine through the phenylalanine, the CDR3 covers 13 amino acids. This entry keeps only the CDR3 DNA: 39 bases, framed from base 1. CDR1 and CDR2 (SGHVS, FQNEAQ) derive from the germline V gene. V is cut by 9 bases and J by 3 bases, and the space between the germline ends is 12 bases. The origin of this receptor is a man in his 60s with non-small cell lung cancer. Sequenced sample: lung tumor tissue. This receptor chain uses TRBV7-8 and TRBJ1-3; a tentative D call is TRBD1 (5 bases match). The DNA is as follows: TGTGCCAGTCAGCGGGGCTATGGAAACACCATATATTTT. Translated, this is CASQRGYGNTIYF.